This T cell receptor (beta chain) stems from a study of PD-1 blockade in classical Hodgkin lymphoma. Broader study findings: The diversity seen at baseline in complete responders resembled that of newly diagnosed patients. Reports indicated that newly diagnosed patients had lower baseline TCR diversity than healthy donors did.

Time point: cycle 4 day 1 (C4D1), after less than seven weeks of nivolumab. Each patient relapsed following autologous stem cell transplantation, and prior brentuximab vedotin exposure differed. The best responses consisted of complete response, partial response or progressive disease. Generated by immunoSEQ multiplex PCR, the TCRdb table keeps only in-frame clones and is missing some. The sample contains more than 95,000 clones, more than 70% of which appear only once. As regards this clone: Its target is unknown.

CDR1 is SGHNT and CDR2 is YYREEE in the germline V gene (reference sequence). The CDR3 is 14 amino acids. V was clipped by 1 base and J by 4 bases, with 11 bases between them. The receptor's source is a human donor with classical Hodgkin lymphoma. V and J are TRBV5-4 and TRBJ1-1; D is unclear. The source was peripheral blood mononuclear cells (PBMCs), collected before the fourth cycle of nivolumab. The CDR3: CASSLLLGATEAFF. As DNA, the CDR3 is TGTGCCAGCAGCTTGCTTCTAGGAGCCACTGAAGCTTTCTTT.